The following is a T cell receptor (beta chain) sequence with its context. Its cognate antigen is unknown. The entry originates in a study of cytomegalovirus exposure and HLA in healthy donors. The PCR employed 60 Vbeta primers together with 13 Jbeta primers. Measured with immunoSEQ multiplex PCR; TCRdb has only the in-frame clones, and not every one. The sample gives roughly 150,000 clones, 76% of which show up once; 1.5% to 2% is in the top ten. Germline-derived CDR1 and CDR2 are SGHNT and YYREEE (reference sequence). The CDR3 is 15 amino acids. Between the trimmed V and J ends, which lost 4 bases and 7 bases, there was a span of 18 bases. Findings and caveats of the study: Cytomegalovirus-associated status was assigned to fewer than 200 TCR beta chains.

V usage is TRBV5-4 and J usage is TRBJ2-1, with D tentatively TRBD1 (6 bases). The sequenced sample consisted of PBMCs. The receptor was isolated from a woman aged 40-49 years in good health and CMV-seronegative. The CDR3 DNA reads TGTGCCAGCAGCGGCCCCGTTGGACAGAAGAATGAGCAGTTCTTC. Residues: CASSGPVGQKNEQFF.